Listed below are T cell receptor beta chains from one sample, sequenced in a study of shared T cell receptors in the human thymus. TCRdb's table, derived via immunoSEQ multiplex PCR, lists solely in-frame clones and lacks some. The data contain hundreds of thousands of clones, 70% to 90% of them singletons. This same sample was also part of a study on human thymus T cells.

Sequenced input: thymocytes. The receptors shown here come from a boy younger than two with a congenital heart defect. Each CDR3 is given with its conserved first and last residue. The order of the fields is clone size, D gene, J gene, V gene, CDR3 protein, CDR3 DNA. D genes are given only for firm matches. A clone size is listed for some rows: how often the clone was seen (once, few, many), or a class if it is expanded.

clone_size: .; d_call: .; j_call: TRBJ1-3; v_call: TRBV7-2; cdr3_aa: CASSLGQVPPGNTIYF; cdr3_nt: TGTGCCAGCAGCTTAGGACAGGTTCCGCCTGGAAACACCATATATTTT
clone_size: .; d_call: .; j_call: TRBJ2-7; v_call: TRBV21-1; cdr3_aa: CASSKPGECSYEQYF; cdr3_nt: TGTGCCAGCAGCAAACCAGGGGAATGTAGCTACGAGCAGTACTTC
clone_size: .; d_call: TRBD1; j_call: TRBJ1-5; v_call: TRBV11-2; cdr3_aa: CASSPGDRGGRQPQHF; cdr3_nt: TGTGCCAGCAGCCCAGGGGACAGGGGGGGCCGACAGCCCCAGCATTTT
clone_size: .; d_call: .; j_call: TRBJ1-2; v_call: TRBV27; cdr3_aa: CASSFTGRNYGYTF; cdr3_nt: TGTGCCAGCAGTTTTACAGGGAGAAACTATGGCTACACCTTC
clone_size: .; d_call: TRBD1; j_call: TRBJ1-2; v_call: TRBV5-6; cdr3_aa: CASSFRTGCFYGYTF; cdr3_nt: TGTGCCAGCAGCTTCAGGACAGGTTGCTTCTATGGCTACACCTTC
clone_size: .; d_call: TRBD2; j_call: TRBJ2-3; v_call: TRBV7-8; cdr3_aa: CASSSRAGGTDTQYF; cdr3_nt: TGTGCCAGCAGCTCCCGGGCGGGGGGCACAGATACGCAGTATTTT
clone_size: .; d_call: TRBD2; j_call: TRBJ2-7; v_call: TRBV5-6; cdr3_aa: CASSDTGLAGGSSYEQYF; cdr3_nt: TGTGCCAGCAGCGACACGGGACTAGCGGGAGGAAGCTCCTACGAGCAGTACTTC
clone_size: .; d_call: .; j_call: TRBJ2-1; v_call: TRBV7-9; cdr3_aa: CASSSEGRWTYNEQFF; cdr3_nt: TGTGCCAGCAGCTCGGAGGGGCGGTGGACCTACAATGAGCAGTTCTTC
clone_size: .; d_call: TRBD1; j_call: TRBJ1-4; v_call: TRBV4-3; cdr3_aa: CASSQGTGTGGATNEKLFF; cdr3_nt: TGCGCCAGCAGCCAAGGAACCGGGACAGGGGGTGCAACTAATGAAAAACTGTTTTTT
clone_size: .; d_call: TRBD2; j_call: TRBJ2-4; v_call: TRBV9; cdr3_aa: CASSVEGTSENIQYF; cdr3_nt: TGTGCCAGCAGCGTAGAGGGGACTAGCGAAAACATTCAGTACTTC
clone_size: .; d_call: .; j_call: TRBJ2-3; v_call: TRBV6-5; cdr3_aa: CASSYSVSTDTQYF; cdr3_nt: TGTGCCAGCAGTTACAGCGTAAGCACAGATACGCAGTATTTT
clone_size: .; d_call: TRBD2; j_call: TRBJ2-1; v_call: TRBV29-1; cdr3_aa: CSVDEREPPIRSGREFF; cdr3_nt: TGCAGCGTTGATGAGCGGGAGCCGCCGATCCGGTCAGGGAGGGAGTTCTTC
clone_size: .; d_call: TRBD1; j_call: TRBJ2-7; v_call: TRBV19; cdr3_aa: CASSPPTGAPSEQYF; cdr3_nt: TGTGCCAGTAGTCCCCCGACAGGGGCCCCTTCCGAGCAGTACTTC
clone_size: .; d_call: TRBD2; j_call: TRBJ2-1; v_call: TRBV7-8; cdr3_aa: CASSARTSGYNEQFF; cdr3_nt: TGTGCCAGCAGCGCTCGGACTAGCGGGTACAATGAGCAGTTCTTC
clone_size: .; d_call: TRBD1; j_call: TRBJ1-2; v_call: TRBV7-6; cdr3_aa: CASSLADRKNGYTF; cdr3_nt: TGTGCCAGCAGCTTAGCGGACAGGAAAAATGGCTACACCTTC
clone_size: once; d_call: TRBD2; j_call: TRBJ2-5; v_call: TRBV14; cdr3_aa: CASSHPGLEPTETQYF; cdr3_nt: TGTGCCAGCAGCCACCCGGGACTAGAGCCGACGGAGACCCAGTACTTC
clone_size: .; d_call: .; j_call: TRBJ2-1; v_call: TRBV28; cdr3_aa: CASSLQGRVTYNEQFF; cdr3_nt: TGTGCCAGCAGTTTACAGGGGCGGGTTACCTACAATGAGCAGTTCTTC
clone_size: .; d_call: .; j_call: TRBJ2-3; v_call: TRBV2; cdr3_aa: CASNDTRSGTDTQYF; cdr3_nt: TGTGCCAGCAATGACACTAGGTCAGGCACAGATACGCAGTATTTT
clone_size: .; d_call: TRBD1; j_call: TRBJ2-7; v_call: TRBV15; cdr3_aa: CATSGTRSGTGVSNYEQYF; cdr3_nt: TGTGCCACCAGCGGAACCCGATCCGGGACAGGCGTCTCTAATTACGAGCAGTACTTC
clone_size: once; d_call: TRBD2; j_call: TRBJ2-7; v_call: TRBV5-4; cdr3_aa: CASSLSTSGSYEQYF; cdr3_nt: TGTGCCAGCAGCTTGAGCACTAGCGGGAGCTACGAGCAGTACTTC
clone_size: .; d_call: TRBD2; j_call: TRBJ2-3; v_call: TRBV9; cdr3_aa: CASSNSAGVRTDTQYF; cdr3_nt: TGTGCCAGCAGCAACTCAGCGGGAGTACGCACAGATACGCAGTATTTT
clone_size: .; d_call: TRBD1; j_call: TRBJ1-1; v_call: TRBV14; cdr3_aa: CASSQERGRSTEAFF; cdr3_nt: TGTGCCAGCAGCCAAGAGAGGGGGCGCAGCACTGAAGCTTTCTTT
clone_size: once; d_call: .; j_call: TRBJ2-1; v_call: TRBV29-1; cdr3_aa: CSLRADEQFF; cdr3_nt: TGCAGCCTGAGGGCGGATGAGCAGTTCTTC
clone_size: .; d_call: .; j_call: TRBJ1-5; v_call: TRBV9; cdr3_aa: CASSGGQTDSNQPQHF; cdr3_nt: TGTGCCAGCAGCGGAGGACAGACGGATAGCAATCAGCCCCAGCATTTT
clone_size: .; d_call: TRBD2; j_call: TRBJ2-7; v_call: TRBV15; cdr3_aa: CATSSSGRAGQYF; cdr3_nt: TGTGCCACCAGCTCTAGCGGGAGGGCGGGGCAGTACTTC
clone_size: .; d_call: .; j_call: TRBJ2-7; v_call: TRBV5-5; cdr3_aa: CASSPLAPYEQYF; cdr3_nt: TGTGCCAGCAGCCCTCTAGCGCCATACGAGCAGTACTTC
clone_size: .; d_call: .; j_call: TRBJ2-2; v_call: TRBV11-3; cdr3_aa: CASSLGTRTGELFF; cdr3_nt: TGTGCCAGCAGCTTAGGGACACGCACCGGGGAGCTGTTTTTT
clone_size: .; d_call: TRBD2; j_call: TRBJ2-2; v_call: TRBV5-1; cdr3_aa: CASSLGSGGAGELFF; cdr3_nt: TGCGCCAGCAGCTTGGGAAGCGGGGGTGCCGGGGAGCTGTTTTTT
clone_size: .; d_call: TRBD1; j_call: TRBJ2-5; v_call: TRBV19; cdr3_aa: CASGTGVQETQYF; cdr3_nt: TGTGCCAGCGGGACAGGGGTCCAAGAGACCCAGTACTTC
clone_size: .; d_call: .; j_call: TRBJ1-1; v_call: TRBV12-5; cdr3_aa: CASGLVLQGRGTEAFF; cdr3_nt: TGTGCTAGTGGTTTGGTGCTCCAGGGAAGGGGCACTGAAGCTTTCTTT
clone_size: .; d_call: .; j_call: TRBJ2-6; v_call: TRBV4-3; cdr3_aa: CASSQEIGGANVLTF; cdr3_nt: TGCGCCAGCAGCCAAGAGATCGGTGGGGCCAACGTCCTGACTTTC
clone_size: .; d_call: TRBD2; j_call: TRBJ2-1; v_call: TRBV28; cdr3_aa: CASSFSGGELTGDEQFF; cdr3_nt: TGTGCCAGCAGCTTTAGCGGGGGGGAACTGACAGGGGATGAGCAGTTCTTC
clone_size: .; d_call: TRBD1; j_call: TRBJ2-2; v_call: TRBV4-3; cdr3_aa: CASSQVARGRLTGELFF; cdr3_nt: TGCGCCAGCAGCCAAGTAGCCAGGGGGCGCCTCACCGGGGAGCTGTTTTTT
clone_size: .; d_call: TRBD2; j_call: TRBJ2-7; v_call: TRBV5-1; cdr3_aa: CASSLGVSGDSYEQYF; cdr3_nt: TGCGCCAGCAGCTTGGGTGTTAGCGGGGACTCCTACGAGCAGTACTTC
clone_size: .; d_call: .; j_call: TRBJ2-3; v_call: TRBV10-3; cdr3_aa: CAIALRSTDTQYF; cdr3_nt: TGTGCCATCGCGCTTAGAAGCACAGATACGCAGTATTTT
clone_size: .; d_call: .; j_call: TRBJ2-7; v_call: TRBV28; cdr3_aa: CASSSPSSSYEQYF; cdr3_nt: TGTGCCAGCAGTTCCCCGTCGAGCTCCTACGAGCAGTACTTC
clone_size: .; d_call: .; j_call: TRBJ1-6; v_call: TRBV6-4; cdr3_aa: CASSMDRNSPLHF; cdr3_nt: TGTGCCAGCAGCATGGACAGAAATTCACCCCTCCACTTT
clone_size: .; d_call: TRBD2; j_call: TRBJ2-1; v_call: TRBV15; cdr3_aa: CATSRQTSGSYNEQFF; cdr3_nt: TGTGCCACCAGCAGACAAACTAGCGGGTCCTACAATGAGCAGTTCTTC
clone_size: .; d_call: TRBD1; j_call: TRBJ2-7; v_call: TRBV5-1; cdr3_aa: CASSLAQGSAPEQYF; cdr3_nt: TGCGCCAGCAGCTTGGCACAGGGGTCCGCACCCGAGCAGTACTTC
clone_size: .; d_call: .; j_call: TRBJ2-5; v_call: TRBV14; cdr3_aa: CASSQERRAQETQYF; cdr3_nt: TGTGCCAGCAGCCAAGAGAGGAGGGCACAAGAGACCCAGTACTTC
clone_size: .; d_call: .; j_call: TRBJ2-5; v_call: TRBV27; cdr3_aa: CASSAFSGPQETQYF; cdr3_nt: TGTGCCAGCAGTGCCTTTTCAGGCCCCCAAGAGACCCAGTACTTC
clone_size: .; d_call: TRBD2; j_call: TRBJ2-1; v_call: TRBV27; cdr3_aa: CASSTREDEQFF; cdr3_nt: TGTGCCAGCAGTACTCGGGAGGATGAGCAGTTCTTC
clone_size: .; d_call: .; j_call: TRBJ1-2; v_call: TRBV6-1; cdr3_aa: CASSERWRGGYGYTF; cdr3_nt: TGTGCCAGCAGTGAACGGTGGAGGGGAGGCTATGGCTACACCTTC
clone_size: .; d_call: .; j_call: TRBJ2-6; v_call: TRBV15; cdr3_aa: CATSTLGGSGANVLTF; cdr3_nt: TGTGCCACCAGCACCCTGGGGGGCTCTGGGGCCAACGTCCTGACTTTC
clone_size: few; d_call: TRBD2; j_call: TRBJ2-1; v_call: TRBV4-1; cdr3_aa: CASSQKREGLDNEQFF; cdr3_nt: TGCGCCAGCAGCCAAAAGCGGGAGGGCCTGGACAATGAGCAGTTCTTC
clone_size: .; d_call: TRBD1; j_call: TRBJ2-7; v_call: TRBV7-9; cdr3_aa: CASSPRQGTYEQYF; cdr3_nt: TGTGCCAGCAGCCCCAGACAGGGGACCTACGAGCAGTACTTC
clone_size: .; d_call: TRBD2; j_call: TRBJ2-1; v_call: TRBV2; cdr3_aa: CASGLAGANYNEQFF; cdr3_nt: TGTGCCAGCGGGTTAGCGGGGGCCAACTACAATGAGCAGTTCTTC
clone_size: .; d_call: TRBD1; j_call: TRBJ1-4; v_call: TRBV27; cdr3_aa: CASSLSRPQGATNEKLFF; cdr3_nt: TGTGCCAGCAGTTTATCGCGCCCACAGGGGGCAACTAATGAAAAACTGTTTTTT
clone_size: .; d_call: TRBD2; j_call: TRBJ2-3; v_call: TRBV5-1; cdr3_aa: CASSSLEGAGEGNTQYF; cdr3_nt: TGCGCCAGCAGCTCCCTCGAGGGAGCGGGAGAGGGAAATACGCAGTATTTT
clone_size: .; d_call: TRBD2; j_call: TRBJ2-7; v_call: TRBV11-2; cdr3_aa: CASSLPNGTSGRTYEQYF; cdr3_nt: TGTGCCAGCAGCTTACCTAATGGGACTAGCGGCCGAACCTACGAGCAGTACTTC
clone_size: .; d_call: .; j_call: TRBJ1-2; v_call: TRBV30; cdr3_aa: CAWSVQRIRGGYTF; cdr3_nt: TGTGCCTGGAGTGTACAAAGGATACGAGGGGGCTACACCTTC
clone_size: .; d_call: .; j_call: TRBJ1-1; v_call: TRBV19; cdr3_aa: CASIGTQTLAVPEAFF; cdr3_nt: TGTGCCAGTATCGGAACCCAGACCCTAGCCGTACCTGAAGCTTTCTTT
clone_size: .; d_call: .; j_call: TRBJ1-1; v_call: TRBV4-3; cdr3_aa: CASSQDPGLNTEAFF; cdr3_nt: TGCGCCAGCAGCCAAGATCCAGGATTGAACACTGAAGCTTTCTTT
clone_size: .; d_call: TRBD2; j_call: TRBJ2-1; v_call: TRBV28; cdr3_aa: CASSPRTSGDNEQFF; cdr3_nt: TGTGCCAGCAGCCCAAGGACTAGCGGTGACAATGAGCAGTTCTTC